These 9 T cell receptor beta chains originate from one sample sequenced in a study of blood T cell repertoires in COVID-19 (dated by TCRdb to between 2020 and 2021). The library was produced with the immunoSEQ multiplex PCR assay. Sourced from immuneACCESS, this table was stored by TCRdb with only in-frame sequences that have V and J called. A share of the clones is absent; for the studies checked, an unresolved V gene accounts for under half, and the remainder has no known explanation. Present in this sample are around 120,000 clones, 87% of which were seen just once. The ten most abundant clones make up 25% to 35% of the sample. The sequenced sample was peripheral blood. These receptors came from a woman between 70 and 85 years old with acute or convalescent COVID-19.

The count of this clone is one. This chain connects TRBV10-1 to TRBJ2-3, with TRBD2 matching 15 bases. Germline V gives CDR1 WNHNN, CDR2 SYGVQD (reference sequence). The CDR3 totals 18 residues. The trim removed 6 bases at V and 1 base at J, leaving 8 bases unmatched. The CDR3 reads CASSATGTSGGRTDTQYF. The DNA for the CDR3 is TGCGCCAGCAGCGCCACCGGGACTAGCGGGGGGCGCACAGATACGCAGTATTTT.

The rearrangement links TRBV2 to TRBJ1-5; 10 positions match TRBD1. V lost 6 bases and J lost 5; bases outside the gene matches: 1. Germline CDR1 is SNHLY and CDR2 is FYNNEI. The CDR3 loop spans 13 amino acids. The CDR3 nucleotides are TGTGCCAGCAGGGGGACAGGGGATCAGCCCCAGCATTTT. Protein product: CASRGTGDQPQHF.

The table lists this clone with a count of one. The J gene is TRBJ2-3, the V gene TRBV6-5, with D unclear. Germline CDR1 reads MNHEY; CDR2 reads SVGAGI. V shed 0 bases and J shed 4 bases, with 5 bases lying between them. This CDR3 contains 13 residues. The CDR3 DNA reads as TGTGCCAGCAGTTACTCGAGTCCAGATACGCAGTATTTT. Encoded protein: CASSYSSPDTQYF.

The rearrangement links TRBV5-1 to TRBJ1-6; no clear D. This CDR3 has 15 amino acids. Germline V gene sequence: CDR1 SGHRS, CDR2 YFSETQ. Trimming stripped 0 bases from V and 7 bases from J, with 11 bases between. CDR3 coding DNA: TGCGCCAGCAGCTTGGCCGCCCTGCGGAATTCACCCCTCCACTTT. This sequence encodes CASSLAALRNSPLHF. The full variable domain, its missing parts supplied by reference TRBV5-1 and TRBJ1-6, is KAGVTQTPRYLIKTRGQQVTLSCSPISGHRSVSWYQQTPGQGLQFLFEYFSETQRNKGNFPGRFSGRQFSNSRSEMNVSTLELGDSALYLCASSLAALRNSPLHFGNGTRLTVT.

This chain links TRBV7-2 with TRBJ2-4; D uncertain. The length of the CDR3 is 15 residues. CDR1 SGHTA and CDR2 FQGNSA come from the germline V gene. Deletions cut 5 bases from V and 0 bases from J, with 11 bases between. CDR3 loop: CASSPQILAKNIQYF. In DNA, the CDR3 is TGTGCCAGCAGCCCCCAGATCTTAGCCAAAAACATTCAGTACTTC.

The chain recombines TRBV7-2 with TRBJ2-7; the D gene is possibly TRBD2 (6 bases). Trimming stripped 5 bases from V and 4 bases from J, with 12 bases between. The germline V gene encodes CDR1 SGHTA and CDR2 FQGNSA. The CDR3 has 13 residues. CDR3 sequence reads: CASSPGVGYEQYF. CDR3 nucleotides: TGTGCCAGCAGCCCGGGGGTGGGTTACGAGCAGTACTTC. Combining the CDR3 with reference TRBV7-2 and TRBJ2-7 gives the whole variable domain GAGVSQSPSNKVTEKGKDVELRCDPISGHTALYWYRQSLGQGLEFLIYFQGNSAPDKSGLPSDRFSAERTGGSVSTLTIQRTQQEDSAVYLCASSPGVGYEQYFGPGTRLTVT.

Here the CDR3 reads CAWSFQSEYEQYF. For the CDR3, the DNA is TGTGCCTGGAGTTTCCAGTCCGAATACGAGCAGTACTTC. The rearrangement uses TRBV30 and TRBJ2-7; no firm D call. The CDR3 is 13 amino acids. Germline values: CDR1 GTSNPN, CDR2 SVGIG (reference sequence). The V and J ends lost 2 bases and 4 bases respectively, with 12 bases between them.

The rearrangement uses TRBV6-5 and TRBJ2-7; 10 bases agree with TRBD1. From germline, CDR1 is MNHEY and CDR2 SVGAGI. The J segment lost 3 bases and the V segment lost 6 bases, leaving 2 bases of the junction unmatched. This CDR3 is 13 amino acids long. The CDR3 DNA is TGTGCCAGCAGCGGACAGGGGGTCTACGAGCAGTACTTC. Residues: CASSGQGVYEQYF.

This clone was counted between two and nine times. The chain has TRBV6-5 and TRBJ1-3, with 7 bases lining up with TRBD1. V trimming: 5 bases; J trimming: 2 bases; junction bases outside the gene matches: 6. The CDR3 covers 15 residues. Per germline, CDR1 MNHEY and CDR2 SVGAGI. For the CDR3, the DNA is TGTGCCAGCAGTCGGGGACAGAGCACTGGAAACACCATATATTTT. Translated: CASSRGQSTGNTIYF.